This TCR beta chain originates from a study of naive and memory T cell subsets. The sample holds many counts of this clonotype. What it recognizes is unknown. Cells stained for CD3, CD4, CD8, CD45RA and CD27 were sorted into four subsets. Study findings and constraints: Between naive and memory subsets, TCR abundance power law exponents differed. A few larger clonotypes appeared in naive repertoires, especially CD8, possibly memory cells re-expressing CD45RA.

An equimolar mix of two oligonucleotides served as the beta constant-region primer for TRBC1 and TRBC2. Four rounds of PCR amplified the ligated cDNA using nested alpha and beta constant-region primers plus SP2. A 12-nucleotide UMI and the SP2 primer were added to the cDNA 3' end by oligonucleotide ligation. TCRdb processed the UMI-ligation and nested PCR reads anew with MiXCR; each CDR3 protein has one entry. This table has some 110,000 distinct CDR3 sequences, more than 14% appearing once. The CDR3 sequence is 19 residues long. V was pared by 3 bases and J by 0 bases, with 7 bases of the junction left unmatched. Germline V gene lookup returns CDR1 LGHNA and CDR2 YNFKEQ.

The sample consisted of naive CD8+ T cells from blood. The chain joins TRBV4-2 to TRBJ2-1; 14 nucleotides agree with TRBD2. This clonotype was obtained from a human donor in good health. DNA of the CDR3: TGTGCCAGCAGCCAGGGACTAGCGGGGGATCCCAGCTCCTACAATGAGCAGTTCTTC. Protein: CASSQGLAGDPSSYNEQFF.